The 31 T cell receptor beta chains below come from one sample, sequenced in a study of CD8 T cells in acute hepatitis C reinfection. Time point of the sample: naive CD8 control sorted from an acute-time-point sample. Clones were read by immunoSEQ multiplex PCR, and TCRdb kept only the in-frame ones, dropping some. The sample has about 40,000 clones; around 85% are singletons. Material for sequencing was naive CD8+ T cells from PBMCs. The receptors come from a woman between 18 and 29 years old who spontaneously cleared hepatitis C infection.

The chain is built from TRBV30 and TRBJ2-3; TRBD2 matches at 9 bases. The CDR3 is 18 amino acids. V shed 3 bases, J shed 0 bases, and the junction held 13 bases outside the gene matches. From germline, CDR1 is GTSNPN and CDR2 SVGIG (reference sequence). The DNA for the CDR3 is TGTGCCTGGAGCCAACCATTAGCGGGAGAGAAAAGCACAGATACGCAGTATTTT. Residues: CAWSQPLAGEKSTDTQYF.

The chain carries TRBV27 and TRBJ1-1; no definite D call. CDR3 length: 13 residues. Germline V gene sequence: CDR1 MNHEY, CDR2 SMNVEV (reference sequence). With 3 bases removed from V and 1 base from J, the gap between germline ends came to 6 bases. The CDR3 is CASSFVGNTEAFF. The CDR3 region has the DNA TGTGCCAGCAGTTTCGTCGGGAACACTGAAGCTTTCTTT.

The chain employs TRBV7-9 and TRBJ2-3; D not resolved. The V and J ends lost 5 bases and 7 bases respectively, with 7 bases between them. The CDR3 runs to 11 residues. The germline V gene encodes CDR1 SEHNR and CDR2 FQNEAQ (reference sequence). As DNA, the CDR3 is TGTGCCAGCAGCCGACCTCATACGCAGTATTTT. This encodes CASSRPHTQYF.

V usage is TRBV5-4 and J usage is TRBJ2-7; TRBD1 agrees at 7 bases. Germline CDR1 and CDR2: SGHNT and YYREEE (reference sequence). This CDR3 comprises 15 residues. V dropped 4 bases and J dropped 2; count of bases not matched to a gene: 9. The CDR3 sequence is CASSPEGQAPYEQYF. The CDR3, as DNA: TGTGCCAGCAGCCCTGAAGGACAGGCGCCCTACGAGCAGTACTTC.

The V call is TRBV4-1, the J call TRBJ2-7; D call uncertain. This CDR3 comprises 14 residues. Germline V gives CDR1 MGHRA, CDR2 YSYEKL. The V end was cut by 0 bases, the J end by 3 bases, with 9 bases between. CDR3 bases: TGCGCCAGCAGCCAAGAAGCAGAGATCTACGAGCAGTACTTC. Amino acid sequence: CASSQEAEIYEQYF.

This chain links TRBV6-5 with TRBJ2-1; D is possibly TRBD2 (7 bases). Germline CDR1 is MNHEY and CDR2 is SVGAGI. Trimming stripped 1 base from V and 8 bases from J, with 15 bases between. The CDR3 runs to 15 residues. CDR3 loop: CASSYLQGGLDEQFF. CDR3 DNA: TGTGCCAGCAGTTACTTACAGGGAGGGCTTGATGAGCAGTTCTTC.

The chain has TRBV14 and TRBJ2-5, with a weak D call TRBD1 (5 bases). Looked up from germline, CDR1 is SGHDN and CDR2 is FVKESK. The length of the CDR3 is 15 residues. V gave up 1 base and J gave up 3 bases, with 12 bases separating them. The CDR3 here is CASSQAFTGKETQYF. CDR3 DNA sequence: TGTGCCAGCAGCCAAGCGTTTACAGGAAAAGAGACCCAGTACTTC.

This rearrangement joins TRBV4-1 to TRBJ2-2, with D unclear. The germline CDR1 and CDR2 sequences are MGHRA and YSYEKL. V lost 0 bases and J 5 bases, leaving 10 bases between the germline ends. The CDR3 loop spans 15 amino acids. For the CDR3, the DNA is TGCGCCAGCAGCCAAGATAGTGTCGGAACCGGGGAGCTGTTTTTT. Residues: CASSQDSVGTGELFF.

The chain recombines TRBV14 with TRBJ1-1; maybe TRBD1 (5 bases). Germline CDR1 and CDR2: SGHDN and FVKESK. Between the trimmed V and J ends, which lost 4 bases and 4 bases, there was a span of 19 bases. The CDR3 sequence is 16 residues long. The CDR3 DNA follows: TGTGCCAGCAGCCTTTGGGACGGTTTGATGGCCACTGAAGCTTTCTTT. Translating it yields CASSLWDGLMATEAFF.

The DNA of the CDR3 is TGTGCCAGCAGCTATGCAACGAACACTGAAGCTTTCTTT. As protein: CASSYATNTEAFF. The J gene is TRBJ1-1, the V gene TRBV5-6; D unclear. Per germline, CDR1 SGHDT and CDR2 YYEEEE. Deletions cut 3 bases from V and 1 base from J, with 7 bases between. The CDR3 spans 13 residues.

The chain has TRBV9 and TRBJ2-2, with D unclear. Germline assignment: CDR1 SGDLS and CDR2 YYNGEE. The germline V and J ends were trimmed by 6 bases and 5 bases, with 8 bases remaining between them. CDR3 length: 12 amino acids. CDR3 nucleotides: TGTGCCAGCAACCTAGGGACCGGGGAGCTGTTTTTT. Translation gives CASNLGTGELFF.

The rearrangement links TRBV27 to TRBJ2-1; maybe TRBD1 (6 bases). CDR3 length: 13 amino acids. Germline-derived CDR1 and CDR2 are MNHEY and SMNVEV (reference sequence). The V end was cut by 4 bases, the J end by 9 bases, with 13 bases between. The CDR3 loop reads CASSSPPQGEQFF. The CDR3 nucleotides are TGTGCCAGCAGTTCGCCACCACAGGGTGAGCAGTTCTTC.

The CDR3 DNA follows: TGTGCCAGCAGCTACCGGGAGGGGACAGATACGCAGTATTTT. Translating gives CASSYREGTDTQYF. J is TRBJ2-3 and V is TRBV11-2; TRBD2 matches at 8 bases. This CDR3 spans 14 amino acids. V dropped 4 bases and J dropped 3; count of bases not matched to a gene: 3. Germline V lookup: CDR1 SGHAT, CDR2 FQNNGV.

The chain recombines TRBV9 with TRBJ2-2; TRBD1 might be the D (6 bases). The CDR3 spans 15 residues. The V gene's germline CDR1 is SGDLS and CDR2 YYNGEE. The V end lost 0 bases, the J end lost 5 bases, and 11 bases lay between the germline ends. The CDR3 DNA sequence: TGTGCCAGCAGCGTAGTAAGCAGGGGTACCGGGGAGCTGTTTTTT. Translating gives CASSVVSRGTGELFF.

This chain links TRBV4-1 with TRBJ1-1, with D unresolved. V lost 4 bases and J lost 1, with 7 bases in between. The CDR3 contains 13 residues. CDR1 is MGHRA, CDR2 YSYEKL, per germline. The CDR3 DNA reads as TGCGCCAGCAGCCCGAGTAAGAACACTGAAGCTTTCTTT. It yields the protein CASSPSKNTEAFF.

This chain links TRBV4-1 with TRBJ2-1; 9 bases are shared with TRBD1. The trim removed 2 bases at V and 7 bases at J, leaving 3 bases unmatched. The CDR3 length is 14 residues. CDR1 is MGHRA, CDR2 YSYEKL, per germline. Here the CDR3 reads CASSQPGTGNEQFF. The CDR3 coding sequence is TGCGCCAGCAGCCAACCCGGGACAGGGAATGAGCAGTTCTTC.

The rearrangement uses TRBV5-1 and TRBJ1-1; D not resolved. Germline CDR1 SGHRS, CDR2 YFSETQ. Between the trimmed V and J ends, which lost 0 bases and 3 bases, there was a span of 9 bases. The CDR3 spans 14 residues. This CDR3 is CASSLVKADTEAFF. The CDR3 bases are TGCGCCAGCAGCTTGGTTAAGGCCGACACTGAAGCTTTCTTT. Looking up the rest from reference TRBV5-1 and TRBJ1-1 gives the full variable domain: KAGVTQTPRYLIKTRGQQVTLSCSPISGHRSVSWYQQTPGQGLQFLFEYFSETQRNKGNFPGRFSGRQFSNSRSEMNVSTLELGDSALYLCASSLVKADTEAFFGQGTRLTVV.

This sequence joins TRBV4-1 and TRBJ1-4, with a tentative D call TRBD1 (6 bases). Germline V gene sequence: CDR1 MGHRA, CDR2 YSYEKL. This CDR3 has 11 amino acids. V lost 7 bases to trimming and J lost 10 bases, with 10 bases between them. CDR3 in amino acids: CASTGGGKLFF. As DNA, the CDR3 is TGCGCCAGCACCGGAGGGGGAAAACTGTTTTTT.

The chain couples TRBV2 to TRBJ2-7; TRBD1 agrees at 9 bases. This CDR3 comprises 13 residues. The junction had 9 bases not matched to a gene; V was cut back by 11 bases and J by 4 bases. Germline CDR1 reads SNHLY; CDR2 reads FYNNEI. The CDR3, as DNA: TGTGCCGTACAGGGGACAGGGAGGTACGAGCAGTACTTC. Translation gives CAVQGTGRYEQYF.

The chain recombines TRBV6-5 with TRBJ2-1; D is undetermined. The germline gives CDR1 MNHEY, CDR2 SVGAGI. The CDR3 length is 12 residues. V dropped 2 bases and J dropped 7 bases, with 6 bases sitting between them. The CDR3 DNA reads TGTGCCAGCAGTTACCCACAGAATGAGCAGTTCTTC. This encodes CASSYPQNEQFF.

The J gene is TRBJ2-2, the V gene TRBV6-5; D not resolved. Trimming stripped 0 bases from V and 4 bases from J, with 3 bases between. This CDR3 contains 13 residues. Germline assignment: CDR1 MNHEY and CDR2 SVGAGI. The CDR3 loop is CASSYSSTGELFF. The CDR3 nucleotides are TGTGCCAGCAGTTACTCGAGCACCGGGGAGCTGTTTTTT.

The chain has TRBV13 and TRBJ2-7; TRBD1 is a possible D gene (6 bases). The CDR3 spans 12 residues. Trimming took off 8 bases at V and 6 bases at J, with 14 bases between the two ends. Germline V gene data show CDR1 as PRHDT and CDR2 as FYEKMQ (reference sequence). The CDR3 DNA reads TGTGCCAGCCAACAGGGAATGGGCGAGCAGTACTTC. Its protein product is CASQQGMGEQYF.

This chain uses TRBV6-6 with TRBJ1-4; D ambiguous. Trimming removed 2 bases at V and 1 base at J, with 2 bases between. The CDR3 extends over 13 amino acids. CDR1 and CDR2 from the germline V gene are MNHNY and SVGAGI (reference sequence). CDR3: CASSYVTNEKLFF. CDR3 sequence (DNA): TGTGCCAGCAGTTACGTAACTAATGAAAAACTGTTTTTT.

The chain joins TRBV6-1 to TRBJ2-5; D ambiguous. The assigned J gene may be wrong: the sequence end matches TRBJ2-7 better. The germline CDR1 and CDR2 sequences are MNHNS and SASEGT. The length of the CDR3 is 15 residues. Here the CDR3 reads CASSTSPLGIYEQYF. CDR3 nucleotides: TGTGCCAGCAGTACATCCCCCCTCGGAATCTACGAGCAGTACTTC.

J is TRBJ2-1 and V is TRBV6-5; 7 bases fit TRBD2. Germline lookup yields CDR1 MNHEY and CDR2 SVGAGI. This CDR3 region has 16 residues. With 2 bases clipped from V and 0 bases from J, the junction kept 4 bases outside the gene matches. Here the CDR3 reads CASSYDGRSSYNEQFF. DNA of the CDR3: TGTGCCAGCAGTTACGACGGGAGGAGCTCCTACAATGAGCAGTTCTTC.

V is TRBV4-1 and J is TRBJ2-1; 9 bases align to TRBD1. This CDR3 region has 16 residues. Losses at the gene ends were 1 base for V and 12 bases for J; bases not matched to a gene: 13. Germline V CDR1 and CDR2: MGHRA, YSYEKL. CDR3 in DNA: TGCGCCAGCAGCCAAGTATTTGATTACAGGGGGCGGCGGCAGTTCTTC. Amino acid sequence: CASSQVFDYRGRRQFF.

This sequence joins TRBV7-9 and TRBJ1-2; 7 positions match TRBD1. After removal of 3 bases from V and 6 bases from J, the junction contained 10 bases not matched to a gene. This CDR3 region has 15 residues. Germline assignment: CDR1 SEHNR and CDR2 FQNEAQ (reference sequence). CDR3 loop: CASSFIDRAFNGYTF. The DNA for the CDR3 is TGTGCCAGCAGCTTTATCGACAGGGCCTTTAATGGCTACACCTTC.

The chain employs TRBV27 and TRBJ2-5; 10 bases are a match to TRBD2. The germline V gene has CDR1 MNHEY and CDR2 SMNVEV (reference sequence). The CDR3 has 15 residues. After removal of 7 bases from V and 3 bases from J, the junction contained 8 bases not matched to a gene. CDR3 bases: TGTGCCAGCAAGGTAGCTAGCGGGAGCAAAGAGACCCAGTACTTC. Translation gives CASKVASGSKETQYF.

The chain recombines TRBV5-1 with TRBJ2-1; a possible D gene is TRBD2 (5 bases). Per the germline V gene, CDR1 is SGHRS and CDR2 is YFSETQ. V gave up 2 bases and J gave up 6 bases, with 6 bases separating them. CDR3 length equals 12 residues. The CDR3 sequence: CASSLSGNEQFF. The DNA for the CDR3 is TGCGCCAGCAGCTTAAGCGGCAATGAGCAGTTCTTC.

This sequence joins TRBV6-5 and TRBJ1-1, with a weak D call TRBD1 (6 bases). This CDR3 contains 14 residues. In germline, CDR1 is MNHEY, CDR2 SVGAGI. Trimming left V 5 bases short and J 4 bases short, with 14 bases between. The CDR3 coding sequence is TGTGCCAGCAGTCCCTCAGGGGCGAGCACTGAAGCTTTCTTT. Encoded protein: CASSPSGASTEAFF.

The J gene is TRBJ1-1, the V gene TRBV7-9; no reliable D call. V gave up 4 bases and J gave up 1 base, with 10 bases separating them. The CDR3 covers 14 residues. Germline loops: CDR1 SEHNR, CDR2 FQNEAQ (reference sequence). The chain's CDR3 is CASSYGPKNTEAFF. CDR3 DNA sequence: TGTGCCAGCAGCTACGGCCCCAAGAACACTGAAGCTTTCTTT.